Following are 9 T cell receptor beta chains from one sample sequenced in a study of blood T cell repertoires in COVID-19 (dated by TCRdb to the early 2020s). Library generation was performed with the immunoSEQ multiplex PCR assay. TCRdb stores this immuneACCESS table with in-frame sequences only. Part of the clones is absent; in the studies checked, under half of the shortfall reflects unresolved V genes, and no reason is known for the rest. Here the sample has hundreds of thousands of clones; about nine tenths occur a single time. The top ten clonotypes cover approximately 9.8% of the sample. Sequencing was done on a sample of PBMCs or T cells enriched from blood (not recorded which). These receptors were collected from a woman in her forties who had recovered from COVID-19.

This clone was detected only a few times. V gene TRBV29-1 combines with J gene TRBJ2-3; 9 bases agree with TRBD2. V shed 7 bases, J shed 2 bases, and the junction held 10 bases outside the gene matches. Looked up from germline, CDR1 is SQVTM and CDR2 is ANQGSEA. The CDR3 has 15 residues. In DNA form, the CDR3 reads TGCAGCGCTTCGGGAGCGGGAGGTGTCACAGATACGCAGTATTTT. This sequence encodes CSASGAGGVTDTQYF.

V gene TRBV30 combines with J gene TRBJ1-2, with 8 bases fitting TRBD1. The CDR3 has 14 amino acids. From germline, CDR1 is GTSNPN and CDR2 SVGIG (reference sequence). Germline trimming cut 5 bases from V and 7 bases from J; bases unmatched to any gene: 12. CDR3 in DNA: TGTGCCTGGGGGGGGAGACAGGGGCTTTTTGGCTACACCTTC. Protein: CAWGGRQGLFGYTF.

This clone showed up just once. The chain carries TRBV18 and TRBJ1-4, with D hard to call. The V gene lost 1 base and the J gene lost 0 bases, with 9 bases spanning the gap. Germline assignment: CDR1 KGHSH and CDR2 LQKENI. The CDR3 totals 16 residues. The CDR3 here is CASSPLRSATNEKLFF. As DNA, the CDR3 is TGTGCCAGCTCACCACTGAGGTCAGCAACTAATGAAAAACTGTTTTTT.

The rearrangement joins TRBV18 to TRBJ2-5; D perhaps matches TRBD1 (6 bases). There are 13 residues in the CDR3. The V and J ends lost 4 bases and 5 bases respectively, with 11 bases between them. The germline V gene encodes CDR1 KGHSH and CDR2 LQKENI. The CDR3 region is CASSRGLQETQYF. CDR3 sequence (DNA): TGTGCCAGCTCACGGGGGCTTCAGGAGACCCAGTACTTC.

The V and J genes are TRBV9 and TRBJ1-3, with D perhaps matching TRBD1 (5 bases). V lost 3 bases, J lost 0 bases, and 7 bases lay in between. This CDR3 is 14 amino acids long. Germline CDR1 is SGDLS and CDR2 is YYNGEE. The CDR3 loop reads CASSADSSGNTIYF. In DNA form, the CDR3 reads TGTGCCAGCAGCGCCGACAGCTCTGGAAACACCATATATTTT.

V and J are TRBV7-8 and TRBJ2-2; D gene uncertain. CDR3 length: 14 residues. With 2 bases removed from V and 0 bases from J, the gap between germline ends came to 4 bases. Germline V gives CDR1 SGHVS, CDR2 FQNEAQ. The DNA of the CDR3 is TGTGCCAGCAGCTTACTTACGAACACCGGGGAGCTGTTTTTT. Its translation: CASSLLTNTGELFF.

The V and J genes are TRBV6-6 and TRBJ2-7, with 7 bases lining up with TRBD2. The germline gives CDR1 MNHNY, CDR2 SVGAGI (reference sequence). V was pared by 10 bases and J by 5 bases, with 11 bases of the junction left unmatched. The CDR3 has 13 amino acids. CDR3 sequence (DNA): TGTGCCACCTCTCCCCGGGAGGTCAACGAGCAGTACTTC. It specifies CATSPREVNEQYF.

This chain links TRBV18 with TRBJ1-1, with TRBD1 matching 11 bases. The CDR3 loop spans 17 amino acids. The V segment lost 3 bases and the J segment 0 bases; nucleotides outside the gene matches: 6. CDR1 and CDR2 (germline): KGHSH, LQKENI. CDR3 bases: TGTGCCAGCTCACCTGGGACAGGGGGAATTGTGAACACTGAAGCTTTCTTT. As protein: CASSPGTGGIVNTEAFF.

This chain links TRBV5-1 with TRBJ1-1; 7 bases are a match to TRBD1. Germline V gives CDR1 SGHRS, CDR2 YFSETQ. Germline trimming cut 4 bases from V and 1 base from J; bases unmatched to any gene: 4. There are 14 residues in the CDR3. In DNA form, the CDR3 reads TGCGCCAGCAGCACTCAGGGGGGGAACACTGAAGCTTTCTTT. Its translation: CASSTQGGNTEAFF.